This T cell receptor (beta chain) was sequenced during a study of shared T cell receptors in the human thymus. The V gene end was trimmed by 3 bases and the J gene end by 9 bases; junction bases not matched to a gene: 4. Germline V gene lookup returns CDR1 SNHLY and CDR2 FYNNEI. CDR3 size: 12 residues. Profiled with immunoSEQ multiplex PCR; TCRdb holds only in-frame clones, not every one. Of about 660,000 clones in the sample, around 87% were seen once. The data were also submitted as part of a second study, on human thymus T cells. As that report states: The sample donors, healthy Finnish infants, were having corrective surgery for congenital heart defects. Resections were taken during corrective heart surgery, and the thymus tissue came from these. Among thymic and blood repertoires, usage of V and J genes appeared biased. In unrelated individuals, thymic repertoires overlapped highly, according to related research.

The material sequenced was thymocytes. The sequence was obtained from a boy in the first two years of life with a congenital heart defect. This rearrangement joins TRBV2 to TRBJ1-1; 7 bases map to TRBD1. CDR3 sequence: CASSDLQGQAFF. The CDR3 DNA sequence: TGTGCCAGCAGTGATCTACAGGGGCAAGCTTTCTTT.